The 13 T cell receptor beta chains below were found in one sample sequenced in a study of cytomegalovirus exposure and HLA in healthy donors. It was with 60 Vbeta and 13 Jbeta primers that the PCR ran. This table comes from immunoSEQ multiplex PCR, and its TCRdb copy is limited to in-frame clones, with some not included. The sample yields about 110,000 clones, roughly 80% seen once. Sequencing was carried out using PBMCs. These receptors were collected from a woman in her forties or fifties in good health and CMV-seropositive.

This clone was picked up a small number of times. The chain has TRBV5-4 and TRBJ1-2, with D tentatively TRBD1 (6 bases). V lost 4 bases and J 2 bases, leaving 12 bases between the germline ends. CDR1 and CDR2 from the germline V gene are SGHNT and YYREEE (reference sequence). CDR3 length: 14 residues. The CDR3 here is CASSAWGRNYGYTF. The CDR3, as DNA: TGTGCCAGCAGCGCCTGGGGGCGCAACTATGGCTACACCTTC.

In its sample, this clone was seen a few times. The chain employs TRBV5-1 and TRBJ2-7; D is perhaps TRBD2 (5 bases). CDR3 length: 12 amino acids. V lost 7 bases and J lost 7, with 15 bases in between. Germline loops: CDR1 SGHRS, CDR2 YFSETQ. CDR3 region: CASGREGREQYF. DNA of the CDR3: TGCGCCAGCGGCCGAGAGGGAAGGGAGCAGTACTTC.

The chain uses TRBV7-9 and TRBJ2-7; 7 nucleotides agree with TRBD2. The CDR3 runs to 14 residues. Trimming at V came to 2 bases and at J to 7 bases, leaving 8 bases not matched to a gene. CDR1 and CDR2 (germline): SEHNR, FQNEAQ (reference sequence). The CDR3 is CASSLNGGEGEQYF. In nucleotides, the CDR3 is TGTGCCAGCAGCTTAAATGGAGGGGAGGGGGAGCAGTACTTC.

This chain connects TRBV29-1 to TRBJ1-1; D possibly corresponds to TRBD1 (5 bases). The CDR3 has 11 residues. The V gene's germline CDR1 is SQVTM and CDR2 ANQGSEA. V was shortened by 3 bases and J by 5 bases, with 7 bases between the two germline ends. CDR3 residues: CSVDGGTEAFF. In DNA, the CDR3 is TGCAGCGTTGACGGGGGAACTGAAGCTTTCTTT.

The V gene is TRBV2, the J gene TRBJ2-3, with 10 bases identical to TRBD2. There are 15 residues in the CDR3. Trimming took 6 bases from V and 4 from J; bases not matched to a gene: 7. Germline CDR1 and CDR2: SNHLY and FYNNEI. CDR3 nucleotides: TGTGCCAGCAGAGAACTAGCGGGAAGCGCAGATACGCAGTATTTT. This translates into CASRELAGSADTQYF.

The rearrangement uses TRBV6-5 and TRBJ2-5; TRBD1 agrees at 10 bases. The junction had 0 bases not matched to a gene; V was cut back by 5 bases and J by 3 bases. The CDR3 runs 13 residues. Germline lookup yields CDR1 MNHEY and CDR2 SVGAGI. The CDR3 sequence: CASSGTGEETQYF. The CDR3 region has the DNA TGTGCCAGCAGTGGGACAGGGGAAGAGACCCAGTACTTC.

This rearrangement joins TRBV18 to TRBJ2-2; D is undetermined. The germline V gene encodes CDR1 KGHSH and CDR2 LQKENI. The CDR3 sequence is 13 residues long. The germline V and J ends were trimmed by 5 bases and 0 bases, with 4 bases remaining between them. The CDR3 bases are TGTGCCAGCTCAGCAGCGAACACCGGGGAGCTGTTTTTT. Amino acids: CASSAANTGELFF.

The CDR3 DNA sequence: TGTGCCAGCAGCTTGGGTAGGACTAGAATGCCAGATACGCAGTATTTT. This sequence encodes CASSLGRTRMPDTQYF. The genes are TRBV5-6 and TRBJ2-3; 7 nucleotides agree with TRBD2. The CDR3 covers 16 residues. The V segment lost 0 bases and the J segment 4 bases; nucleotides outside the gene matches: 8. Germline loops: CDR1 SGHDT, CDR2 YYEEEE.

This chain links TRBV10-2 with TRBJ2-1, with 8 bases lining up with TRBD2. Germline assignment: CDR1 WSHSY and CDR2 SAAADI. The CDR3 is 17 residues long. V lost 6 bases, J lost 6 bases, and 16 bases stayed unmatched. The CDR3 here is CASRKSGSSLISNEQFF. Here the CDR3 DNA reads TGCGCCAGCAGGAAGAGCGGGAGTTCCTTAATCTCCAATGAGCAGTTCTTC.

This sequence joins TRBV11-2 and TRBJ2-2, with TRBD2 matching over 9 bases. Germline CDR1 is SGHAT and CDR2 is FQNNGV. This CDR3 has 19 amino acids. V dropped 4 bases and J dropped 3; count of bases not matched to a gene: 15. CDR3 in amino acids: CASSSWLEAGGRDTGELFF. CDR3 bases: TGTGCCAGCAGCTCCTGGTTAGAAGCGGGGGGTCGTGACACCGGGGAGCTGTTTTTT.

The chain carries TRBV10-3 and TRBJ2-7; 7 bases fit TRBD1. The V gene's germline CDR1 is ENHRY and CDR2 SYGVKD. The CDR3 spans 13 residues. After removal of 10 bases from V and 4 bases from J, the junction contained 10 bases not matched to a gene. CDR3 loop: CATGAQGEYEQYF. In nucleotides, the CDR3 is TGTGCCACCGGAGCCCAGGGGGAGTACGAGCAGTACTTC.

This clone was observed a handful of times. The chain recombines TRBV9 with TRBJ1-1; D call uncertain. The V gene lost 0 bases and the J gene lost 3 bases, with 6 bases spanning the gap. The CDR3 is 13 residues long. CDR1 and CDR2 from the germline V gene are SGDLS and YYNGEE. The CDR3 bases are TGTGCCAGCAGCGTAGCGGCGGACACTGAAGCTTTCTTT. Protein sequence: CASSVAADTEAFF.

The count of this clone is one. The junction departs from germline at one end; a sequencing error may be responsible. The chain uses TRBV7-8 and TRBJ2-6; TRBD1 agrees at 7 bases. The CDR3 is 16 amino acids. Germline V gene sequence: CDR1 SGHVS, CDR2 FQNEAQ. In nucleotides, the CDR3 is TGTGCCAGCAGCTTCTTCGGACAGGCTGGGGCCAACGGCCTGACTTTC. Translation: CASSFFGQAGANGLTF.